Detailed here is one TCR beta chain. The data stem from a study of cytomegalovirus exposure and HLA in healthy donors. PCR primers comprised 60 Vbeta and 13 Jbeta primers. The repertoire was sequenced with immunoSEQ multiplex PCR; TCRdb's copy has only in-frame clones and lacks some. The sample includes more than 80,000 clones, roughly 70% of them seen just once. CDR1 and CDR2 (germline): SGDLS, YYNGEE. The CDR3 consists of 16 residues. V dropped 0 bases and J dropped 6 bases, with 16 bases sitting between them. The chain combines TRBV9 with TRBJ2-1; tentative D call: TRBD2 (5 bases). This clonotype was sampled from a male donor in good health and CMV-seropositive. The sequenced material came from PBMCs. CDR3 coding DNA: TGTGCCAGCAGCGTAGGGTCCGGGGTTATCTCCAATGAGCAGTTCTTC. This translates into CASSVGSGVISNEQFF.